The 16 T cell receptor beta chains in this list originate from one sample, sequenced in a study of PD-1 blockade in classical Hodgkin lymphoma. Described time point: cycle 4 day 1 (C4D1), after more than five weeks of nivolumab. All the patients suffered relapse after autologous stem cell transplantation, and brentuximab vedotin exposure differed. By magnetic negative selection, CD8+ T cells were isolated from the thawed PBMCs. This table comes from immunoSEQ multiplex PCR, and its TCRdb copy is limited to in-frame clones, with some not included. Here the sample spans around 19,000 clones, about four fifths being singletons. The sequencing here drew on CD8+ T cells from blood, taken before the fourth cycle of nivolumab. The source of these receptors is a human donor with classical Hodgkin lymphoma.

In this sample, this clone turned up a few times. J is TRBJ1-1 and V is TRBV30; D unclear. In germline, CDR1 is GTSNPN, CDR2 SVGIG (reference sequence). The ends were cut back, 1 base at V and 0 bases at J, with 6 bases in the middle. CDR3 length: 13 residues. CDR3 in amino acids: CAWSGTMNTEAFF. The CDR3 region has the DNA TGTGCCTGGAGTGGCACGATGAACACTGAAGCTTTCTTT.

This chain uses TRBV7-9 with TRBJ2-2, with D hard to call. The V end was cut by 1 base, the J end by 13 bases, with 7 bases between. The CDR3 runs to 11 residues. Germline assignment: CDR1 SEHNR and CDR2 FQNEAQ (reference sequence). The CDR3 DNA is TGTGCCAGCAGCTTAGACACCGGGCTGTTTTTT. This encodes CASSLDTGLFF.

This rearrangement joins TRBV28 to TRBJ2-2, with 8 bases aligning to TRBD2. This CDR3 contains 14 residues. Germline V CDR1 and CDR2: MDHEN, SYDVKM. Unmatched junction bases numbered 4, after V lost 4 bases and J lost 6 bases. The CDR3, as DNA: TGTGCCAGCAGTTCCAGGACTAGCCCCGGGGAGCTGTTTTTT. It translates to CASSSRTSPGELFF.

This chain uses TRBV30 with TRBJ2-7; 8 bases align to TRBD2. In germline, CDR1 is GTSNPN, CDR2 SVGIG (reference sequence). This CDR3 is 13 amino acids long. J was trimmed by 4 bases and V by 0 bases; bases with no gene match: 2. CDR3 sequence: CAWSVGLAYEQYF. The CDR3 DNA is TGTGCCTGGAGTGTTGGACTAGCATACGAGCAGTACTTC.

The chain uses TRBV7-9 and TRBJ1-4; 10 nucleotides match TRBD1. V dropped 3 bases and J dropped 8; count of bases not matched to a gene: 3. The CDR3 loop spans 14 amino acids. Per germline, CDR1 SEHNR and CDR2 FQNEAQ (reference sequence). CDR3: CASSLTGGVEKLFF. The CDR3 DNA reads as TGTGCCAGCAGCTTGACAGGGGGCGTAGAAAAACTGTTTTTT.

V is TRBV6-1 and J is TRBJ1-5; D unclear. Trimming took off 2 bases at V and 2 bases at J, with 4 bases between the two ends. The CDR3 loop spans 13 amino acids. Per germline, CDR1 MNHNS and CDR2 SASEGT. CDR3 sequence: CASSEWGNQPQHF. The CDR3 coding sequence is TGTGCCAGCAGTGAATGGGGCAATCAGCCCCAGCATTTT.

The chain couples TRBV7-6 to TRBJ2-2; 9 nucleotides align to TRBD2. The germline V gene encodes CDR1 SGHVS and CDR2 FNYEAQ. This CDR3 has 15 amino acids. After removal of 5 bases from V and 7 bases from J, the junction contained 8 bases not matched to a gene. The DNA of the CDR3 is TGTGCCAGCAGCCTCCGAGCGGGGGGAAGCGGGGAGCTGTTTTTT. Protein: CASSLRAGGSGELFF.

The chain carries TRBV19 and TRBJ1-4, with 9 bases aligning to TRBD1. The germline CDR1 and CDR2 sequences are LNHDA and SQIVND (reference sequence). Germline trimming cut 7 bases from V and 8 bases from J; bases unmatched to any gene: 11. The CDR3 consists of 15 residues. CDR3 DNA: TGTGCCAGTACTTCCTGGGGACAGGGCTCCGAAAAACTGTTTTTT. Its translation is CASTSWGQGSEKLFF.

The V and J genes are TRBV19 and TRBJ2-5; perhaps TRBD2 as D (6 bases). CDR1 is LNHDA, CDR2 SQIVND, per germline (reference sequence). CDR3 length: 13 residues. The V end was cut by 8 bases, the J end by 7 bases, with 17 bases between. The CDR3 loop reads CASHGRGNGTQYF. DNA for the CDR3: TGTGCCAGTCACGGACGGGGGAACGGGACCCAGTACTTC.

The chain couples TRBV2 to TRBJ2-7, with 8 positions matching TRBD2. The V gene end was trimmed by 8 bases and the J gene end by 3 bases; junction bases not matched to a gene: 9. Germline V CDR1 and CDR2: SNHLY, FYNNEI. CDR3 length: 14 residues. The CDR3 coding sequence is TGTGCCAGCTCTAAGGTAGCGGGGAGCTACGAGCAGTACTTC. It encodes CASSKVAGSYEQYF.

V and J are TRBV27 and TRBJ2-7; 7 bases agree with TRBD2. Germline V CDR1 and CDR2: MNHEY, SMNVEV (reference sequence). The V segment lost 1 base and the J segment 2 bases; nucleotides outside the gene matches: 2. The CDR3 sequence is 14 residues long. CDR3 nucleotides: TGTGCCAGCAGTTTATACGGGGGGACCTACGAGCAGTACTTC. Its translation: CASSLYGGTYEQYF.

CDR3 bases: TGTGCCAGCAGGGAGGAAAAACTGTTTTTT. This gives the protein CASREEKLFF. The chain links TRBV2 to TRBJ1-4; D uncertain. Germline V gene sequence: CDR1 SNHLY, CDR2 FYNNEI. This CDR3 comprises 10 residues. V was cut by 6 bases and J by 8 bases, with 4 bases left in between.

Regarding this clone: A read error may account for a junction end that differs from germline. Distinct nucleotide sequences in the sample also encode this CDR3. V and J are TRBV19 and TRBJ2-7, with D uncertain. The CDR3 contains 14 residues. From germline, CDR1 is LNHDA and CDR2 SQIVND (reference sequence). The CDR3 nucleotides are TGTGCCAGTAGTATTGCCGGCACCTCCTATGAGCAGTACTTC. Translation: CASSIAGTSYEQYF. Full variable domain (outside the CDR3, taken from reference TRBV19 and TRBJ2-7): DGGITQSPKYLFRKEGQNVTLSCEQNLNHDAMYWYRQDPGQGLRLIYYSQIVNDFQKGDIAEGYSVSREKKESFPLTVTSAQKNPTAFYLCASSIAGTSYEQYFGPGTRLTVT.

The V and J genes are TRBV9 and TRBJ2-2; D unclear. V lost 4 bases to trimming and J lost 6 bases, with 16 bases between them. The CDR3 length is 15 residues. CDR1 and CDR2 (germline): SGDLS, YYNGEE. This CDR3 is CASSSPQELPGELFF. CDR3 nucleotide sequence: TGTGCCAGCAGCTCACCCCAGGAGTTACCCGGGGAGCTGTTTTTT. Full variable domain (remainder filled in from reference TRBV9 and TRBJ2-2): DSGVTQTPKHLITATGQRVTLRCSPRSGDLSVYWYQQSLDQGLQFLIQYYNGEERAKGNILERFSAQQFPDLHSELNLSSLELGDSALYFCASSSPQELPGELFFGEGSRLTVL.

This clone was picked up a small number of times. The rearrangement links TRBV19 to TRBJ1-6; 8 bases are shared with TRBD1. The CDR3 extends over 15 amino acids. The V gene's germline CDR1 is LNHDA and CDR2 SQIVND (reference sequence). Trimming cost V 6 bases and J 7 bases; bases outside gene matches: 8. CDR3: CASSTPWTGNSPLHF. As DNA, the CDR3 is TGTGCCAGTAGCACCCCTTGGACAGGGAATTCACCCCTCCACTTT. Full variable domain (rest looked up from reference TRBV19 and TRBJ1-6): DGGITQSPKYLFRKEGQNVTLSCEQNLNHDAMYWYRQDPGQGLRLIYYSQIVNDFQKGDIAEGYSVSREKKESFPLTVTSAQKNPTAFYLCASSTPWTGNSPLHFGNGTRLTVT.

This rearrangement joins TRBV7-2 to TRBJ1-1; D perhaps matches TRBD1 (5 bases). Per the germline V gene, CDR1 is SGHTA and CDR2 is FQGNSA. The germline V and J ends were trimmed by 2 bases and 1 base, with 11 bases remaining between them. The CDR3 covers 15 residues. The CDR3 DNA is TGTGCCAGCAGCTTATTCGGGACGGCGAACACTGAAGCTTTCTTT. This codes for CASSLFGTANTEAFF.